This T cell receptor (beta chain) originates from a study of CD4 and CD8 cells across lung adenocarcinoma regions. Concerning this clonotype itself: At one end the junction does not follow the germline gene, possibly because of a read error.

Samples came from patients with localized non-small cell lung adenocarcinoma. The germline V gene has CDR1 MNHNS and CDR2 SASEGT. CDR3 length: 15 residues. TCRdb independently ran MiXCR on the PCR reads; one entry per CDR3 protein. This sample has about 6,800 distinct CDR3 sequences, with roughly half found just once. Material for sequencing was CD8+ T cells from the center of a lung tumor. The rearrangement uses TRBV6-1 and TRBJ2-3, with D unclear. The receptor comes from a male donor with lung adenocarcinoma. The CD4 and CD8 labels of this study may be unreliable. The CDR3 region has the DNA TGTGCCAGCGGTCGACTGGCGGTGAGCTCCAATAAGCAGTACTTT. Translation: CASGRLAVSSNKQYF.